This T cell receptor beta chain was retrieved from a study of T cells in Graves' hyperthyroidism and ophthalmopathy. RNA transcripts yielded amplified TCR beta CDR3 regions. Carried out on the TCR CDR3, a first-round RT-PCR used the HTBI primer set. TCRdb reprocessed the multiplex PCR reads via MiXCR and lists one record per CDR3 protein. This sample yields 300,000 to 450,000 distinct CDR3 sequences, of which 25% are seen a single time; 73% belongs to the top ten. Germline CDR1 SEHNR, CDR2 FQNEAQ (reference sequence). The V end was cut by 5 bases, the J end by 11 bases, with 9 bases between. The CDR3 is made up of 10 amino acids.

The sample comprised blood. The source is a man in his forties or fifties with Graves' hyperthyroidism. This rearrangement joins TRBV7-9 to TRBJ1-1, with no clear D. The CDR3 spells CASSPVQAFF. DNA for the CDR3: TGTGCCAGCAGCCCAGTCCAGGCTTTCTTT.